This T cell receptor (beta chain) was captured by sequencing in a study of blood T cells in healthy people across ages. This CDR3 spans 16 amino acids. Germline V gives CDR1 MDHEN, CDR2 SYDVKM. General study findings and limits: More naive CD4+ cells and higher diversity marked long-lived donors relative to aged donors. Older individuals had lower TCR beta diversity per million T cells (the decline was roughly linear).

Primed by a sample-barcoded 5' primer and a J-beta primer mix, a second PCR proceeded for 7 to 11 cycles. TCRdb recomputed calls from the 5' RACE reads with MiXCR, one row per CDR3 protein. The data hold some 370,000 distinct CDR3 sequences, with approximately 51% observed a single time. Notes on this clonotype: Its antigen is unidentified. A much more abundant neighbour one base away suggests this may be a read error.

Healthy Russian Caucasian donors spanned ages 6 to 90 years. This sequence joins TRBV28 and TRBJ2-6; TRBD1 matches at 10 bases. Sample: blood. The receptor comes from a man between 60 and 75 years old in good health. For the CDR3, the DNA is TGTGCCAGCAGGACAGGGGGCGCAGCTGGGGTCAACGTCCTGACTTTC. Translation gives CASRTGGAAGVNVLTF.